This T cell receptor beta chain was captured in a study of T cells expressing NK-cell markers. TCR beta libraries carry UMIs added by 5'RACE template switching. TCRdb reprocessed the 5' RACE reads and stores each CDR3 protein as one record, lacking DNA. The listing records 250,000 to 300,000 distinct CDR3 sequences. The CDR3 extends over 15 amino acids. CDR1 is SGHNT and CDR2 is YYREEE in the germline V gene (reference sequence). This receptor was identified in a man aged 18 to 29 in good health. The specimen was blood T cells: a sorted CD56 or NKG2C T cell subset, CD4+ or CD8+ T cells, or bulk PBMC T cells (not recorded which). The rearrangement uses TRBV5-4 and TRBJ2-3; TCRdb gives TRBD1 as the D gene, but with no DNA this cannot be confirmed. The CDR3 region is CASSLSGISTDTQYF.